This T cell receptor beta chain comes out of a study of vaccination and CD4 T cells after COVID-19. Across the whole study: The peptides that stimulated the cells were overlapping spike peptides from SARS-CoV-2, HCoV-NL63, HCoV-OC43 and HCoV-229E. Findings and caveats of the study: Only post-vaccination samples contained a median approximately 84% of the reactive clones in convalescent patients.

In the case of this clonotype: The antigen remains undetermined.

Sequencing of the DNA from cultured CD4+ T cells was carried out with the Oncomine TCR Beta short-read assay. Someone extracted genomic DNA from cultured CD4+ T cells. TCRdb redid the calling of the PCR reads with MiXCR, one entry per CDR3 protein. This table holds approximately 7,000 distinct CDR3 sequences, roughly 50% found once. Indicated treatment: roughly 10-day PBMC culture with coronavirus spike peptide pools or control peptides (ViraFEST assay). Researchers collected the unexposed donor's CD4+ T cells before the COVID-19 pandemic (2011-2018). The sequenced sample consisted of CD4+ T cells from blood, cultured in vitro. This sequence originates from a human donor in good health.

The CDR3 loop is CSAGTLSYEQYF. In nucleotides, the CDR3 is TGCAGTGCTGGGACACTCTCCTACGAGCAGTACTTC. J is TRBJ2-7 and V is TRBV20-1, with a possible D match to TRBD1 (6 bases). CDR1 is DFQATT and CDR2 is SNEGSKA in the germline V gene (reference sequence). Trimming stripped 5 bases from V and 0 bases from J, with 8 bases between. The CDR3 is 12 residues long.